Presented here are 5 T cell receptor beta chains from one specimen sequenced in a study of T-cell reconstitution after alpha-beta-depleted transplantation in children (dated by TCRdb to about 2016). Explained via the paper, the treatment or condition label denotes: allogeneic hematopoietic cell transplantation with graft depleted of TCRalphabeta T cells and CD19 B cells. Receptor libraries were prepared by PCR. TCRdb names Illumina HiSeq 2500 as the instrument used. Molecular barcoding was employed in the preparation of TCR libraries, with unique molecular identifiers being used to normalize TCRbeta repertoire quantification. TCRdb ran its own pipeline on the public reads, namely fastp trimming at Q25 and MiXCR clone calling, and kept in-frame beta chains. Rows with one shared CDR3 protein collapse into an entry with the most common genes and DNA. The sample data list approximately 110,000 distinct CDR3 sequences, and more than 20% of these were observed just once. The ten top clones hold 10% of the sample.

The sample consisted of PBMCs, mostly from graft donor cells, taken 180 days after TCRalphabeta/CD19-depleted stem cell transplant. The receptors come from a male patient aged 2-15 years who had a stem cell transplant for chronic granulomatous disease, so the T cells may come from the graft donor.

This chain uses TRBV10-3 with TRBJ2-7; 9 nucleotides agree with TRBD1. Germline V gene data show CDR1 as ENHRY and CDR2 as SYGVKD. The CDR3 totals 16 residues. The V gene end was trimmed by 2 bases and the J gene end by 4 bases; junction bases not matched to a gene: 9. CDR3 residues: CAISEPGQGSSYEQYF. For the CDR3, the DNA is TGTGCCATCAGTGAGCCGGGACAGGGCTCGTCATACGAGCAGTACTTC.

This clonotype was recorded at least ten times. The chain recombines TRBV29-1 with TRBJ2-3, with 14 bases that match TRBD2. CDR1 and CDR2 from the germline V gene are SQVTM and ANQGSEA. CDR3 length: 13 amino acids. Losses at the gene ends were 8 bases for V and 8 bases for J; bases not matched to a gene: 6. In DNA form, the CDR3 reads TGCAGCTCGGGACTAGCGGGGGAAGGTACGCAGTATTTT. Its translation: CSSGLAGEGTQYF.

This clonotype was seen a single time. The rearrangement uses TRBV27 and TRBJ2-7; perhaps TRBD2 as D (6 bases). The CDR3 runs 14 residues. The V end was cut by 6 bases, the J end by 3 bases, with 15 bases between. CDR1 and CDR2 (germline): MNHEY, SMNVEV (reference sequence). Here the CDR3 DNA reads TGTGCCAGCAGAGTCGGGAGTGCGTTCTACGAGCAGTACTTC. This gives the protein CASRVGSAFYEQYF.

Ten or more counts support this clonotype. This chain joins TRBV7-9 and TRBJ2-5; D is undetermined. Germline V gives CDR1 SEHNR, CDR2 FQNEAQ (reference sequence). This CDR3 contains 15 residues. V was trimmed by 4 bases and J by 1 base, leaving 13 bases between them. CDR3 protein: CASSSASGPQETQYF. Here the CDR3 DNA reads TGTGCCAGCAGCTCCGCGTCAGGCCCCCAAGAGACCCAGTACTTC.

The chain links TRBV28 to TRBJ2-2; 7 nucleotides agree with TRBD1. This CDR3 contains 14 residues. Per germline, CDR1 MDHEN and CDR2 SYDVKM. The V and J ends lost 3 bases and 8 bases, in that order; junction bases with no gene match: 6. CDR3 in DNA: TGTGCCAGCAGTTTTACAGGGGCCGGTGGGGAGCTGTTTTTT. Translating it yields CASSFTGAGGELFF.